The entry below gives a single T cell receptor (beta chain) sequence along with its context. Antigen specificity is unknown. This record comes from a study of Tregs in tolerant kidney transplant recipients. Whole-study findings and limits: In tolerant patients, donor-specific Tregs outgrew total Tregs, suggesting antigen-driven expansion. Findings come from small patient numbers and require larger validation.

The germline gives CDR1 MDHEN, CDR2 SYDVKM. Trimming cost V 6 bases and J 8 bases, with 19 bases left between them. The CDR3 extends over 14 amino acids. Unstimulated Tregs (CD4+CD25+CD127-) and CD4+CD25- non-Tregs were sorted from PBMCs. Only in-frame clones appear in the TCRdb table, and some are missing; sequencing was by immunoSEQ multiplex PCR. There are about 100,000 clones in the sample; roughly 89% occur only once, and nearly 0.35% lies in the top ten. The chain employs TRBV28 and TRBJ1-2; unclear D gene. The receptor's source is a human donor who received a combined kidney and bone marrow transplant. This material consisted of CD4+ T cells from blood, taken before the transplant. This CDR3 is CASSPPGRERGYTF. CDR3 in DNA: TGTGCCAGCAGCCCCCCCGGGAGGGAAAGAGGCTACACCTTC.